The next 32 T cell receptor beta chains were all read from a single sample in a study of T-cell memory formation after mild COVID-19. TCRdb analysed the 5' RACE reads with MiXCR anew, one entry per CDR3 protein. The sample yields roughly 89,000 distinct CDR3 sequences, around 15% seen once. The material sequenced was PBMCs or a T cell subset sorted from them (not recorded which). The receptors originated from a man aged 18 to 35 who had mild COVID-19 (a few samples of this study predate the infection). Cell type and time point are not known.

This clonotype came up a few times. This chain joins TRBV19 and TRBJ2-7; weak D call: TRBD1 (7 bases). Trimming took off 10 bases at V and 4 bases at J, with 11 bases between the two ends. Germline CDR1 LNHDA, CDR2 SQIVND (reference sequence). This CDR3 has 11 amino acids. The CDR3 coding sequence is TGTGCCACCCAGGGGGGTTACGAGCAGTACTTC. It encodes CATQGGYEQYF.

This clonotype was seen many times. The CDR3 loop reads CATSSEGTGGLIDEQFF. The CDR3 nucleotides read TGTGCCACCAGCAGTGAGGGAACAGGGGGTCTTATCGATGAGCAGTTCTTC. The gene calls are TRBV15 and TRBJ2-1, with TRBD1 matching over 8 bases. The CDR3 has 17 amino acids. The J segment lost 8 bases and the V segment lost 3 bases, leaving 15 bases of the junction unmatched. Germline assignment: CDR1 LNHNV and CDR2 YYDKDF (reference sequence).

This chain links TRBV7-9 with TRBJ2-5; D is possibly TRBD2 (6 bases). Germline V gene data show CDR1 as SEHNR and CDR2 as FQNEAQ (reference sequence). V lost 5 bases to trimming and J lost 2 bases, with 12 bases between them. This CDR3 is 14 amino acids long. The CDR3 sequence is CASSRDSKQETQYF. Here the CDR3 DNA reads TGTGCCAGCAGCAGGGACTCAAAGCAAGAGACCCAGTACTTC.

V is TRBV14 and J is TRBJ2-3; perhaps TRBD2 as D (5 bases). The germline CDR1 and CDR2 sequences are SGHDN and FVKESK. V dropped 4 bases and J dropped 4 bases, with 12 bases sitting between them. The CDR3 is made up of 14 amino acids. The CDR3 protein is CASSPDLRADTQYF. The CDR3 DNA follows: TGTGCCAGCAGCCCTGATTTGCGGGCAGATACGCAGTATTTT.

This clonotype was counted only a few times. The J gene is TRBJ1-5, the V gene TRBV12-3 or TRBV12-4; 9 bases match TRBD1. V was clipped by 6 bases and J by 7 bases; unmatched bases: 4. This CDR3 is 13 amino acids long. This CDR3 reads CASRGQGGQPQHF. The CDR3 DNA reads TGTGCCAGCAGGGGACAGGGAGGACAGCCCCAGCATTTT.

This clonotype was counted ten times or more. The chain combines TRBV5-1 with TRBJ2-7; D is possibly TRBD1 or TRBD2 (5 bases each). Germline V lookup: CDR1 SGHRS, CDR2 YFSETQ. Between the trimmed V and J ends, which lost 2 bases and 1 base, there was a span of 13 bases. The CDR3 totals 15 residues. CDR3 amino acids: CASSLWDGSSYEQYF. CDR3 DNA sequence: TGCGCCAGCAGCTTATGGGACGGATCTTCCTACGAGCAGTACTTC.

The chain combines TRBV12-5 with TRBJ1-4; D unclear. Germline V gene data show CDR1 as LGHNT and CDR2 as FRNRAP. V was pared by 1 base and J by 1 base, with 13 bases between. The CDR3 consists of 17 residues. The CDR3 loop reads CASGLAEPGLTNEKLFF. The CDR3 nucleotides read TGTGCTAGTGGTTTGGCTGAACCGGGCCTAACTAATGAAAAACTGTTTTTT.

This chain connects TRBV5-4 to TRBJ2-5; 7 bases fit TRBD1. The CDR3 runs 15 residues. CDR1 and CDR2 from the germline V gene are SGHNT and YYREEE (reference sequence). With 0 bases clipped from V and 4 bases from J, the junction kept 6 bases outside the gene matches. CDR3 region: CASSLAYTGAETQYF. The CDR3, as DNA: TGTGCCAGCAGCTTGGCCTACACAGGGGCAGAGACCCAGTACTTC.

This rearrangement joins TRBV11-2 to TRBJ1-2; weak D call: TRBD1 (5 bases). This CDR3 has 14 residues. Deletions cut 5 bases from V and 8 bases from J, with 18 bases between. The germline V gene encodes CDR1 SGHAT and CDR2 FQNNGV. CDR3 protein: CASSPRVGEGGYTF. The CDR3 DNA reads TGTGCCAGCAGCCCTAGGGTAGGGGAAGGCGGCTACACCTTC.

This clonotype was counted between two and nine times. This chain joins TRBV12-3 or TRBV12-4 and TRBJ1-6, with D hard to call. This CDR3 comprises 15 residues. The V end was cut by 2 bases, the J end by 7 bases, with 12 bases between. This CDR3 is CASSLSYSGNSPLHF. The CDR3 DNA reads as TGTGCCAGCAGTTTATCCTACTCCGGAAATTCACCCCTCCACTTT.

This clonotype has ten or more counts. The chain couples TRBV7-8 to TRBJ1-2, with a possible D match to TRBD1 (5 bases). The germline V and J ends were trimmed by 3 bases and 2 bases, with 10 bases remaining between them. CDR1 and CDR2 from the germline V gene are SGHVS and FQNEAQ. The CDR3 is made up of 14 amino acids. The CDR3 protein is CASSLPGTNYGYTF. Here the CDR3 DNA reads TGTGCCAGCAGCTTGCCAGGGACGAACTATGGCTACACCTTC.

This clonotype was found a few times. V gene TRBV28 combines with J gene TRBJ1-4; D uncertain. Trimming removed 6 bases at V and 0 bases at J, with 2 bases between. The germline V gene has CDR1 MDHEN and CDR2 SYDVKM. The CDR3 is 12 residues long. This chain's CDR3 is CASRATNEKLFF. The CDR3 nucleotides are TGTGCCAGCAGGGCAACTAATGAAAAACTGTTTTTT.

This clonotype has ten or more counts. The genes are TRBV4-3 and TRBJ1-5; TRBD1 matches 7 bases. V lost 5 bases and J lost 6; bases outside the gene matches: 7. This CDR3 contains 14 residues. Germline loops: CDR1 LGHNA, CDR2 YSLEER. CDR3 sequence reads: CASSYRQGGQPQHF. In nucleotides, the CDR3 is TGCGCCAGCAGCTACCGACAGGGTGGTCAGCCCCAGCATTTT.

This clonotype was seen a handful of times. The genes are TRBV5-1 and TRBJ2-7; D remains unclear. V was cut by 0 bases and J by 2 bases, with 9 bases left in between. The CDR3 spans 14 residues. The germline gives CDR1 SGHRS, CDR2 YFSETQ. The CDR3 sequence is CASSLVASTYEQYF. As DNA, the CDR3 is TGCGCCAGCAGCTTGGTCGCGTCAACCTACGAGCAGTACTTC.

This clonotype appeared a few times. The CDR3 region is CASSQGGLEQFF. CDR3 bases: TGTGCCAGCAGCCAAGGCGGGCTTGAGCAGTTCTTC. V and J are TRBV14 and TRBJ2-1; tentative D call: TRBD2 (5 bases). CDR3 length: 12 residues. V lost 1 base and J lost 9, with 7 bases in between. Germline-derived CDR1 and CDR2 are SGHDN and FVKESK. Supplemented by reference TRBV14 and TRBJ2-1, the full variable domain reads EAGVTQFPSHSVIEKGQTVTLRCDPISGHDNLYWYRRVMGKEIKFLLHFVKESKQDESGMPNNRFLAERTGGTYSTLKVQPAELEDSGVYFCASSQGGLEQFFGPGTRLTVL.

The V call is TRBV29-1, the J call TRBJ1-4; D might be TRBD1 (6 bases). Germline V CDR1 and CDR2: SQVTM, ANQGSEA. Between the trimmed V and J ends, which lost 7 bases and 6 bases, there was a span of 18 bases. The length of the CDR3 is 14 residues. The chain's CDR3 is CSAPRDIYDEKLFF. The CDR3 region has the DNA TGCAGCGCTCCCCGGGACATCTATGATGAAAAACTGTTTTTT.

This clonotype has more than one count but fewer than ten. This sequence joins TRBV20-1 and TRBJ2-5; 11 bases line up with TRBD1. Germline V CDR1 and CDR2: DFQATT, SNEGSKA (reference sequence). The CDR3 extends over 14 amino acids. The V and J ends lost 2 bases and 5 bases, in that order; junction bases with no gene match: 4. The CDR3 reads CSARPDRGRETQYF. The CDR3 DNA reads TGCAGTGCTAGACCGGACAGGGGGCGGGAGACCCAGTACTTC.

The rearrangement uses TRBV19 and TRBJ1-2, with TRBD1 as a possible D gene (6 bases). CDR1 LNHDA and CDR2 SQIVND come from the germline V gene (reference sequence). V was pared by 6 bases and J by 3 bases, with 14 bases between. This CDR3 is built from 14 residues. The CDR3 sequence: CASRDRSPYYGYTF. The CDR3 nucleotides are TGTGCCAGTAGAGACAGGAGTCCCTACTATGGCTACACCTTC. The full variable domain, in which reference TRBV19 and TRBJ1-2 provide the parts outside the CDR3, is DGGITQSPKYLFRKEGQNVTLSCEQNLNHDAMYWYRQDPGQGLRLIYYSQIVNDFQKGDIAEGYSVSREKKESFPLTVTSAQKNPTAFYLCASRDRSPYYGYTFGSGTRLTVV.

The chain joins TRBV4-3 to TRBJ2-5; 15 bases map to TRBD2. The germline gives CDR1 LGHNA, CDR2 YSLEER. CDR3 length: 20 residues. V was clipped by 1 base and J by 3 bases; unmatched bases: 12. CDR3 coding DNA: TGCGCCAGCAGCCAAGTTCCACCGGGACTAGCGGGGGGTCCCGAAGAGACCCAGTACTTC. This gives the protein CASSQVPPGLAGGPEETQYF.

The chain uses TRBV7-9 and TRBJ2-3; 11 positions match TRBD2. Germline-derived CDR1 and CDR2 are SEHNR and FQNEAQ (reference sequence). This CDR3 has 17 residues. Trimming cost V 6 bases and J 1 base; bases outside gene matches: 9. CDR3 sequence (DNA): TGTGCCAGCAGAATAGCGGGGGGGCCTGGAGGCACAGATACGCAGTATTTT. Amino acids: CASRIAGGPGGTDTQYF.

The V gene is TRBV4-1, the J gene TRBJ2-1, with a tentative D call TRBD2 (6 bases). The length of the CDR3 is 14 residues. CDR1 is MGHRA, CDR2 YSYEKL, per germline. Trimming took 7 bases from V and 0 from J, leaving 10 bases between them. The CDR3 region is CASTAGSSYNEQFF. The CDR3 DNA reads as TGCGCCAGCACAGCGGGTAGCTCCTACAATGAGCAGTTCTTC.

J is TRBJ1-5 and V is TRBV28, with D uncertain. The CDR3 totals 17 residues. Germline assignment: CDR1 MDHEN and CDR2 SYDVKM. V lost 3 bases to trimming and J lost 2 bases, with 17 bases between them. The CDR3 DNA sequence: TGTGCCAGCAGTTTCATAGACGGAACCTTGGGCAATCAGCCCCAGCATTTT. Translation gives CASSFIDGTLGNQPQHF.

The rearrangement uses TRBV4-1 and TRBJ2-3; 9 nucleotides agree with TRBD2. This CDR3 is built from 18 residues. The J segment lost 2 bases and the V segment lost 1 base, leaving 10 bases of the junction unmatched. The germline gives CDR1 MGHRA, CDR2 YSYEKL. In DNA, the CDR3 is TGCGCCAGCAGCCAAGCTAACTGGCTAGCGGGGTTCACAGATACGCAGTATTTT. Its translation: CASSQANWLAGFTDTQYF.

The genes are TRBV12-3 or TRBV12-4 and TRBJ1-6; D is ambiguous. The CDR3 runs 13 residues. V lost 3 bases and J lost 9, with 9 bases in between. The CDR3 nucleotides are TGTGCCAGCAGTTTGGGGTTGAGTTCACCCCTCCACTTT. Protein sequence: CASSLGLSSPLHF.

Only a few counts were recorded for this clonotype. The chain combines TRBV12-3 or TRBV12-4 with TRBJ2-5, with D tentatively TRBD1 (5 bases). V dropped 6 bases and J dropped 4 bases, with 9 bases sitting between them. The CDR3 runs to 12 residues. Here the CDR3 reads CASRGRSETQYF. CDR3 coding DNA: TGTGCCAGCAGGGGGCGATCAGAGACCCAGTACTTC.

This chain links TRBV4-1 with TRBJ2-7; D perhaps matches TRBD2 (6 bases). Germline values: CDR1 MGHRA, CDR2 YSYEKL. The CDR3 is 15 residues long. V lost 1 base and J lost 4, with 14 bases in between. The CDR3 sequence: CASSQGPGLEYEQYF. CDR3 nucleotide sequence: TGCGCCAGCAGCCAAGGCCCGGGACTGGAGTACGAGCAGTACTTC.

This clonotype was detected many times. V usage is TRBV6-4 and J usage is TRBJ2-3, with 8 positions matching TRBD1. Germline V gene lookup returns CDR1 MRHNA and CDR2 SNTAGT. The CDR3 consists of 15 residues. Losses at the gene ends were 0 bases for V and 3 bases for J; bases not matched to a gene: 2. CDR3 in amino acids: CASSDSQGATDTQYF. CDR3 coding DNA: TGTGCCAGCAGTGACTCTCAGGGGGCAACAGATACGCAGTATTTT.

This clonotype showed up just a few times. This chain joins TRBV6-1 and TRBJ2-7, with D unclear. Trimming cost V 0 bases and J 6 bases, with 6 bases left between them. Germline values: CDR1 MNHNS, CDR2 SASEGT. The length of the CDR3 is 12 residues. The CDR3 coding sequence is TGTGCCAGCAGTGAAGCCCTCTTCGAGCAGTACTTC. It translates to CASSEALFEQYF.

CDR3 sequence reads: CASSLGTGGSPLHF. The CDR3 DNA is TGTGCCAGCAGCTTAGGGACAGGGGGTTCACCCCTCCACTTT. The chain has TRBV7-9 and TRBJ1-6; 10 bases line up with TRBD1. The trim removed 1 base at V and 9 bases at J, leaving 0 bases unmatched. Germline CDR1 reads SEHNR; CDR2 reads FQNEAQ (reference sequence). The CDR3 consists of 14 residues.

This chain joins TRBV5-1 and TRBJ1-1; tentative D call: TRBD1 (6 bases). CDR1 and CDR2 (germline): SGHRS, YFSETQ. V gave up 3 bases and J gave up 0 bases, with 18 bases separating them. CDR3 length equals 17 residues. The CDR3 bases are TGCGCCAGCAGCTCATTGGGGGTGGACAGACTGAACACTGAAGCTTTCTTT. This translates into CASSSLGVDRLNTEAFF.

This clonotype showed up just a few times. The V call is TRBV7-9, the J call TRBJ2-3; 9 bases agree with TRBD1. Losses at the gene ends were 4 bases for V and 6 bases for J; bases not matched to a gene: 20. CDR3 length: 19 residues. Germline V gene lookup returns CDR1 SEHNR and CDR2 FQNEAQ (reference sequence). CDR3 amino acids: CASSSTLLLGTGIADTQYF. CDR3 DNA: TGTGCCAGCAGCTCAACACTATTACTCGGGACAGGGATCGCCGATACGCAGTATTTT. The full variable domain, its missing parts supplied by reference TRBV7-9 and TRBJ2-3, is DTGVSQNPRHKITKRGQNVTFRCDPISEHNRLYWYRQTLGQGPEFLTYFQNEAQLEKSRLLSDRFSAERPKGSFSTLEIQRTEQGDSAMYLCASSSTLLLGTGIADTQYFGPGTRLTVL.

The chain has TRBV9 and TRBJ2-2, with a tentative D call TRBD1 (6 bases). The CDR3 runs to 15 residues. The germline gives CDR1 SGDLS, CDR2 YYNGEE. Deletions cut 3 bases from V and 1 base from J, with 10 bases between. CDR3 sequence: CASSAGQKNTGELFF. In DNA form, the CDR3 reads TGTGCCAGCAGCGCCGGACAGAAGAACACCGGGGAGCTGTTTTTT.